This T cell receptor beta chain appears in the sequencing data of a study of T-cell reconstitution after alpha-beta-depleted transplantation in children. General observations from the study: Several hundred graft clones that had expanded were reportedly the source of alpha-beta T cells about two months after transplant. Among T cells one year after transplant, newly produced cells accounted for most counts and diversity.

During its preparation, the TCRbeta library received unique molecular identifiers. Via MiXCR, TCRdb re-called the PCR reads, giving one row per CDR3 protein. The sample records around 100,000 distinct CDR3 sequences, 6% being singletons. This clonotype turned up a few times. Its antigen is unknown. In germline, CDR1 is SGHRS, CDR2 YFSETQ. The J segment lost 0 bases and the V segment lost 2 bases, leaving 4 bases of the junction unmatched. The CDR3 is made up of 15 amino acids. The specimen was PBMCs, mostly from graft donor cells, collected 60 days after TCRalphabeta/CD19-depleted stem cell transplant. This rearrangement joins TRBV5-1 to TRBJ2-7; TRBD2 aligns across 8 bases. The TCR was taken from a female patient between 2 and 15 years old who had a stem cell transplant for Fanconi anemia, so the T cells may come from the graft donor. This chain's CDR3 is CASSLSGGGSYEQYF. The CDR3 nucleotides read TGCGCCAGCAGCTTATCCGGGGGGGGCTCCTACGAGCAGTACTTC.